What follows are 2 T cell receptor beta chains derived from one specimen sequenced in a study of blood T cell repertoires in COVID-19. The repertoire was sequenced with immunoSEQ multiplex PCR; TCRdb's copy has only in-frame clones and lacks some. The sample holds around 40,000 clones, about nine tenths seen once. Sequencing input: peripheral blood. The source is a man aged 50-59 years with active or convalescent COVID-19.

The chain's CDR3 is CASSLGGGFSNQPQHF. Here the CDR3 DNA reads TGTGCCAGCAGCTTGGGGGGGGGCTTTAGCAATCAGCCCCAGCATTTT. This chain uses TRBV5-6 with TRBJ1-5; D is perhaps TRBD1 (6 bases). Trimming cost V 0 bases and J 0 bases, with 10 bases left between them. This CDR3 has 16 residues. From germline, CDR1 is SGHDT and CDR2 YYEEEE. Full variable domain (outside the CDR3, taken from reference TRBV5-6 and TRBJ1-5): DAGVTQSPTHLIKTRGQQVTLRCSPKSGHDTVSWYQQALGQGPQFIFQYYEEEERQRGNFPDRFSGHQFPNYSSELNVNALLLGDSALYLCASSLGGGFSNQPQHFGDGTRLSIL.

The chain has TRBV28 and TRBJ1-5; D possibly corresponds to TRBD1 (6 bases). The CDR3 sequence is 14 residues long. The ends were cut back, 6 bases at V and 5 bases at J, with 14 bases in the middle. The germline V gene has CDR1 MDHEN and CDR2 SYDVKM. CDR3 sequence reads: CASSLRQAYQPQHF. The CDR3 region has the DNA TGTGCCAGCAGCCTTAGACAGGCGTATCAGCCCCAGCATTTT.